The clone carrying this T cell receptor (beta chain) was seen only once. The data are from a study of memory CD4+ T cells and cytomegalovirus serostatus. Study information: Of the healthy Belgian adults, 8 to 10 were CMV seropositive and approximately 25 seronegative.

Some clones are missing from TCRdb's copy, which holds only in-frame ones; the method was immunoSEQ multiplex PCR. The sample has some 41,000 clones; about 85% are singletons. Single viable CD3+CD4+CD8-CD45RO+ cells were sorted as the memory CD4+ T cells. The TCR comes from an adult in good health and CMV-seronegative. Sequencing was carried out using memory CD4+ T cells from blood.

The CDR3 DNA reads as TGTGCCAGTAGACAGGGAGCCGGGACTAGCGGGAGATTTTACAATGAGCAGTTCTTC. Its protein product is CASRQGAGTSGRFYNEQFF. V is TRBV19 and J is TRBJ2-1; TRBD2 agrees at 14 bases. The J segment lost 4 bases and the V segment lost 6 bases, leaving 14 bases of the junction unmatched. This CDR3 is 19 amino acids long. Germline CDR1 reads LNHDA; CDR2 reads SQIVND (reference sequence).